This T cell receptor beta chain is drawn from a study of T cells after yellow fever vaccination. This clonotype was seen many times. MiXCR, applied by TCRdb to the 5' RACE reads, yields one record per CDR3 protein. The sample consists of roughly 300,000 distinct CDR3 sequences, roughly 8% of them appearing once. This CDR3 comprises 15 residues. Per the germline V gene, CDR1 is SGHRS and CDR2 is YFSETQ. Trimming shortened V by 3 bases and J by 2 bases, and 15 bases separated the two germline ends. The chain employs TRBV5-1 and TRBJ2-7, with a possible D match to TRBD1 (5 bases). The source was PBMCs, collected more than 40 days after the first yellow fever vaccination. The sequence was obtained from a man aged 18 to 30 who received the YFV17D yellow fever vaccine. The CDR3: CASSSLPGIPYEQYF. CDR3 in DNA: TGCGCCAGCAGCTCCCTTCCAGGGATTCCCTACGAGCAGTACTTC. Complete variable domain (other parts from reference TRBV5-1 and TRBJ2-7): KAGVTQTPRYLIKTRGQQVTLSCSPISGHRSVSWYQQTPGQGLQFLFEYFSETQRNKGNFPGRFSGRQFSNSRSEMNVSTLELGDSALYLCASSSLPGIPYEQYFGPGTRLTVT.